This T cell receptor (beta chain) came from a study of blood T cell repertoires in COVID-19. Overall study context: The origin of the acute and convalescent COVID-19 samples was the United States, Italy and Spain. Nucleic acid was either cDNA or gDNA, and it came from T cells, B-cell-depleted T cells, or PBMCs.

The CDR3 sequence is 14 residues long. The germline CDR1 and CDR2 sequences are MGHRA and YSYEKL. Trimming cost V 0 bases and J 8 bases, with 13 bases left between them. Study processing details: Quantification of nucleated cells was approximated via reference gene primer amplification. Here immunoSEQ multiplex PCR was the method, and the copy in TCRdb shows in-frame clones only, minus some. D and trimming were read from the DNA, whereas the V and J calls and clone size are those reported in that table. This table holds about 150,000 clones, 70% to 85% found once. The V gene is TRBV4-1, the J gene TRBJ1-1, with a possible D match to TRBD1 (5 bases). The sequenced sample was peripheral blood. The source of this sequence is a woman in her 50s with acute or convalescent COVID-19. CDR3 DNA: TGCGCCAGCAGCCAAGAGGGGCAGGGTAGGGAAGCTTTCTTT. This gives the protein CASSQEGQGREAFF.